These T cell receptor beta chains were read from a single sample in a study of T cells after yellow fever vaccination. TCRdb recomputed calls from the 5' RACE reads with MiXCR, one row per CDR3 protein. The data contain some 15,000 distinct CDR3 sequences, 7.3% of them singletons. Sequenced material: PBMCs, either bulk or a sorted T-cell subset (CD4+, CD8+, memory, or dextramer-sorted; not recorded which), taken on the day of the yellow fever booster vaccination. Receptors were obtained from a man between 18 and 35 years old who received the YFV17D yellow fever vaccine. The CDR3 runs from the conserved cysteine through the conserved F or W. Each record gives: D gene, V gene, clone size, J gene, CDR3 DNA, CDR3 protein. D genes are given only for firm matches. Part of the rows lack a size; the others show once, few, many or a class for expanded clones.

>.|TRBV4-3|medium-sized|TRBJ2-7
TGCGCCAGCAGCCAAGATTTAATTACCGGGACGGCTTCCTACGAGCAGTACTTC
CASSQDLITGTASYEQYF
>.|TRBV7-9|.|TRBJ2-3
TGTGCCAGCAGTGGACAGAAGTGGACAGATACGCAGTATTTT
CASSGQKWTDTQYF
>.|TRBV5-1|many|TRBJ2-2
TGCGCCAGCAGAGACGGGAACACCGGGGAGCTGTTTTTT
CASRDGNTGELFF
>TRBD2|TRBV28|many|TRBJ2-5
TGTGCCAGCAGTCCACAACGACTAGCAAAGGAGACCCAGTACTTC
CASSPQRLAKETQYF
>TRBD1|TRBV4-1|many|TRBJ2-2
TGCGCCAGCAGCCGGGGACAGGGAGTGAACACCGGGGAGCTGTTTTTT
CASSRGQGVNTGELFF
>TRBD1|TRBV4-1|many|TRBJ1-1
TGCGCCAGCAGTGCCGGGACAGCGCTTGAAGCTTTCTTT
CASSAGTALEAFF
>.|TRBV10-2|many|TRBJ1-6
TGCGCCACTTCGACCCGGGCGCCAGGTTCACCCCTCCACTTT
CATSTRAPGSPLHF
>.|TRBV6-6|once|TRBJ2-6
TGTGCCAGCAGTTACGGTTGGACAAGTTACTCTGGGGCCAACGTCCTGACTTTC
CASSYGWTSYSGANVLTF
>.|TRBV18|medium-sized|TRBJ1-1
TGTGCCAGCTCACCAACGGCGACGAACACTGAAGCTTTCTTT
CASSPTATNTEAFF
>.|TRBV7-2|many|TRBJ1-5
TGTGCCAGCAGCTTCGCCCGGAGGGAGGAACAGCCCCAGCATTTT
CASSFARREEQPQHF
>.|TRBV7-6|medium-sized|TRBJ2-2
TGTGCCAGCAGCTTATACAGCAGCACGAACACCGGGGAGCTGTTTTTT
CASSLYSSTNTGELFF
>TRBD1|TRBV18|many|TRBJ1-5
TGTGCCAGCTCTCCCGACAGGGATCAGCCCCAGCATTTT
CASSPDRDQPQHF
>.|TRBV7-7|many|TRBJ2-1
TGTGCTAGCAGCTCCGGAATCTACAATGAGCAGTTCTTC
CASSSGIYNEQFF
>.|TRBV27|many|TRBJ2-4
TGTGCCAGCACCCGGCAAAACATTCAGTACTTC
CASTRQNIQYF
>.|TRBV6-5|many|TRBJ1-1
TGTGCCAGCAGTTACTCTGCTGGGAGGACTGAAGCTTTCTTT
CASSYSAGRTEAFF
>.|TRBV7-2|medium-sized|TRBJ2-3
TGTGCCAGCAGCTTCGGCCCAGGGGGGGCCGCAGATACGCAGTATTTT
CASSFGPGGAADTQYF
>.|TRBV20-1|many|TRBJ2-1
TGCAGTGCCCCGAGCAGGGGGGGCCTCAGTGAGCAGTTCTTC
CSAPSRGGLSEQFF
>.|TRBV24-1|.|TRBJ2-5
TGTGCCACCGGGTCAGGAGAGACCCAGTACTTC
CATGSGETQYF
>TRBD1|TRBV2|many|TRBJ1-4
TGTGCCAGCGGCGCAGGGGGCGGAGACGAAAAACTGTTTTTT
CASGAGGGDEKLFF
>TRBD2|TRBV9|many|TRBJ2-5
TGTGCCAGCAGCGTAGGGGGACTAGCGGGGGGCCCGGGAGAGACCCAGTACTTC
CASSVGGLAGGPGETQYF
>TRBD1|TRBV20-1|many|TRBJ1-6
TGCAGTGCTAGGGACAGGGATGAATCACCCCTCCACTTT
CSARDRDESPLHF
>TRBD1|TRBV12-3/TRBV12-4|many|TRBJ2-1
TGTGCCAGCAGTAGTACACGGAAGGGGGCTGAGCAGTTCTTC
CASSSTRKGAEQFF
>TRBD2|TRBV7-2|medium-sized|TRBJ2-3
TGTGCCAGCAGCGATCCGGGACTAGCAATGAATACGCAGTATTTT
CASSDPGLAMNTQYF
>TRBD1|TRBV10-3|.|TRBJ1-2
TGTGCCATCAGGACAGGGGACTATGGCTACACCTTC
CAIRTGDYGYTF
>.|TRBV7-9|many|TRBJ2-3
TGTGCCAGCAGCTTAGTTTTTATCACAGATACGCAGTATTTT
CASSLVFITDTQYF
>.|TRBV6-5|many|TRBJ2-3
TGTGCCAGCAGTCACGGGACCAGCACAGATACGCAGTATTTT
CASSHGTSTDTQYF
>TRBD1|TRBV20-1|many|TRBJ2-5
TGCAGTGCTAGAGACGGACAGGGTCTCCAAGAGACCCAGTACTTC
CSARDGQGLQETQYF
>.|TRBV5-1|medium-sized|TRBJ2-5
TGCGCCAGCAGCACGGGACGTCAGGGGACCCAGTACTTC
CASSTGRQGTQYF
>.|TRBV5-6|.|TRBJ2-3
TGTGCCAGCAGCTGGGATGGGTTGGGTACGGATACGCAGTATTTT
CASSWDGLGTDTQYF
>TRBD2|TRBV7-3|medium-sized|TRBJ2-2
TGTGCCAGCAGCTCCTCTCGGGGGGGAAGCGGGGAGCTGTTTTTT
CASSSSRGGSGELFF
>.|TRBV4-1|many|TRBJ1-1
TGCGCCAGCAGCCAAGACCCCAGGGACACTGAAGCTTTCTTT
CASSQDPRDTEAFF
>.|TRBV7-2|many|TRBJ2-5
TGTGCCAGCAGCGTGGGGCGGTCCGGAACCCAGTACTTC
CASSVGRSGTQYF
>.|TRBV29-1|many|TRBJ1-2
TGCAGCGGTGGGGAGTTAAATGGCTACACCTTC
CSGGELNGYTF
>.|TRBV3-1|medium-sized|TRBJ1-1
TGTGCCAGCAGCCGCCTGGATGAAGCTTTCTTT
CASSRLDEAFF
>.|TRBV29-1|many|TRBJ1-4
TGCAGCGTTGAGAGGGTTAATGAAAAACTGTTTTTT
CSVERVNEKLFF
>.|TRBV7-2|medium-sized|TRBJ2-7
TGTGCCAGCAGCCTCACCGTCAGCTCCTACGAGCAGTACTTC
CASSLTVSSYEQYF
>TRBD2|TRBV4-3|many|TRBJ2-1
TGCGCCAGCAGCCAAGTTAGCGGGGGGCGCTACAATGAGCAGTTCTTC
CASSQVSGGRYNEQFF
>.|TRBV18|many|TRBJ1-2
TGTGCCAGCTCACGGCCCTCGTTGAGGGCCTATGGCTACACCTTC
CASSRPSLRAYGYTF
>.|TRBV6-2/TRBV6-3|medium-sized|TRBJ2-3
TGTGCCAGCAGTTACAGTATCACCGTAAGGGGGAATACGCAGTATTTT
CASSYSITVRGNTQYF
>.|TRBV4-1|many|TRBJ1-2
TGCGCCAGCAGCCTCCCCTTCGGAGGCTCCTATGGCTACACCTTC
CASSLPFGGSYGYTF
>.|TRBV6-2/TRBV6-3|many|TRBJ2-3
TGTGCCAGCGTCGCAGGAGGGACAGATACGCAGTATTTT
CASVAGGTDTQYF
>.|TRBV6-6|many|TRBJ2-3
TGTGCCAGCAGTTACGATGGGACGGCCCCAGCTACGCAGTATTTT
CASSYDGTAPATQYF
>.|TRBV6-4|medium-sized|TRBJ2-1
TGTGCCAGCAGTGAAGGGGAATACAATGAGCAGTTCTTC
CASSEGEYNEQFF
>.|TRBV7-2|many|TRBJ1-1
TGTGCCAGCAGTCCTGTGGGAGTTGAAGCTTTCTTT
CASSPVGVEAFF
>.|TRBV10-3|medium-sized|TRBJ2-5
TGTGCCATCAGTGACAGGGGAGAGACCCAGTACTTC
CAISDRGETQYF
>.|TRBV5-4|medium-sized|TRBJ2-5
TGTGCCAGCAGCCGTGGACCTCAAGAGACCCAGTACTTC
CASSRGPQETQYF
>.|TRBV7-9|.|TRBJ2-2
TGTGCCAGCAGCTTCTACACCGGGGAGCTGTTTTTT
CASSFYTGELFF
>.|TRBV6-2/TRBV6-3|once|TRBJ2-3
TGTGCCAGGGGCGGTTTCACAGATACGCAGTATTTT
CARGGFTDTQYF
>TRBD1|TRBV4-3|medium-sized|TRBJ1-1
TGCGCCAGCAGCCAAGTGGGGACAGGGCGGAGGAACACTGAAGCTTTCTTT
CASSQVGTGRRNTEAFF
>.|TRBV12-3/TRBV12-4|many|TRBJ2-5
TGTGCCAGCAGCCAGGGAGATCAAGAGACCCAGTACTTC
CASSQGDQETQYF
>TRBD1|TRBV30|many|TRBJ2-2
TGTGCCTGGAGCCGACAGGGGTCCGGGGAGCTGTTTTTT
CAWSRQGSGELFF
>.|TRBV7-9|many|TRBJ1-3
TGTGCCAGCAGCTTCGGCAGGGCCACCTCTGGAAACACCATATATTTT
CASSFGRATSGNTIYF
>.|TRBV9|many|TRBJ1-1
TGTGCCAGCAGCGTGATGGAGGACACTGAAGCTTTCTTT
CASSVMEDTEAFF